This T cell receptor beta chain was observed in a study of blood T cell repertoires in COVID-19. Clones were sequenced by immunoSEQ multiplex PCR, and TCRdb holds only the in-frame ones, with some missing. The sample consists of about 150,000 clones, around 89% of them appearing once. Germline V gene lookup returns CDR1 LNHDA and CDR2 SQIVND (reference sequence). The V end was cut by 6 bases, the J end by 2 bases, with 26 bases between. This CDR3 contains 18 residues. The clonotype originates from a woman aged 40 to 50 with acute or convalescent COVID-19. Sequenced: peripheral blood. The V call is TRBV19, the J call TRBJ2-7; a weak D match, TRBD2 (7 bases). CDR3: CASSSKGGDGAGTYEQYF. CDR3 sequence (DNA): TGTGCCAGTAGCAGCAAGGGGGGGGACGGAGCAGGGACCTACGAGCAGTACTTC.